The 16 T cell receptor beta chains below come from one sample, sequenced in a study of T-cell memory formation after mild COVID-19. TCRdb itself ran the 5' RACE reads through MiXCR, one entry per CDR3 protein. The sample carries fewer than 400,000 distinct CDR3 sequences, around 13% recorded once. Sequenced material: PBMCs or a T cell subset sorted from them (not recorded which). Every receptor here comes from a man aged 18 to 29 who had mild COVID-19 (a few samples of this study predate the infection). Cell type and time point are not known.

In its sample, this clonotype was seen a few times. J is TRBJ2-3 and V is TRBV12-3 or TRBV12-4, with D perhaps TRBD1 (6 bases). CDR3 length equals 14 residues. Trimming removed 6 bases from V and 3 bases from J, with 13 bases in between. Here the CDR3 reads CASSLDRKTDTQYF. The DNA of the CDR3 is TGTGCCAGCAGCCTCGACAGGAAAACAGATACGCAGTATTTT.

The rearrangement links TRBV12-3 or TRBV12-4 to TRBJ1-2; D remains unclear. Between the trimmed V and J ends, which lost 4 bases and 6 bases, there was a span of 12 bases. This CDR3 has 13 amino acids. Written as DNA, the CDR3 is TGTGCCAGCAGTTATCGGCCCCCGGATGGCTACACCTTC. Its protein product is CASSYRPPDGYTF.

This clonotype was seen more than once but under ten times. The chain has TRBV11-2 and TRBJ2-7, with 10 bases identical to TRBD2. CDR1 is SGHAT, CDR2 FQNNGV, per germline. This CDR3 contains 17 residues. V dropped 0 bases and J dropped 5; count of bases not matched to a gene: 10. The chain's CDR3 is CASSLDPRLAGVDEQYV. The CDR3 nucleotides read TGTGCCAGCAGCTTAGATCCTCGACTAGCGGGCGTGGACGAGCAGTACGTC.

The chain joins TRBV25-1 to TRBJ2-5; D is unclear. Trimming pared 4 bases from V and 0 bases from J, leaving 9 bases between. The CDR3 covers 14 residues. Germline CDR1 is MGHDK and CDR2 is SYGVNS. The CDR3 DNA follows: TGTGCCAGCAGTGGCCACATGTACCAAGAGACCCAGTACTTC. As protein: CASSGHMYQETQYF.

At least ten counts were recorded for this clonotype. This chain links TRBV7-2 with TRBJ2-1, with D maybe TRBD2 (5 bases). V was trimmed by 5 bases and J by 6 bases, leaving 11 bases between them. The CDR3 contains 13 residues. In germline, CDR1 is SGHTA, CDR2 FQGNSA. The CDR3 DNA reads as TGTGCCAGCAGCCTAGGCACTAGCAATGAGCAGTTCTTC. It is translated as CASSLGTSNEQFF.

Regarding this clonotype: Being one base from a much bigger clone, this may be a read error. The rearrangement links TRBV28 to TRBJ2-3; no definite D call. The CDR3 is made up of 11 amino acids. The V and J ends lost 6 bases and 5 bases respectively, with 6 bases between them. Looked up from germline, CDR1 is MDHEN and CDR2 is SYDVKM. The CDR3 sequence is CASRERDTQYF. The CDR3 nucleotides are TGTGCCAGCAGGGAGAGAGATACGCAGTATTTT.

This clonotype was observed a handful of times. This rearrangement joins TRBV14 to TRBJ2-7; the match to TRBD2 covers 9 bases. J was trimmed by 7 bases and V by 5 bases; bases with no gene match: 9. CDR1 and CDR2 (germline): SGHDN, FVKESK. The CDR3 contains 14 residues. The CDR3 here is CASSSSGDLVEQYF. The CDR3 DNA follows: TGTGCCAGCAGCTCTAGCGGGGACCTTGTTGAGCAGTACTTC.

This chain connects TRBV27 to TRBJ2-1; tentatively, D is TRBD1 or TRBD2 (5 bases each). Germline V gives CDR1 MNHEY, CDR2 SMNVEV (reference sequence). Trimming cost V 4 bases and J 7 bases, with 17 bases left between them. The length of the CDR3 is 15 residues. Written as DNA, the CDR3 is TGTGCCAGCAGTTCCCTCCCCGGGGCGATGAATGAGCAGTTCTTC. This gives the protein CASSSLPGAMNEQFF.

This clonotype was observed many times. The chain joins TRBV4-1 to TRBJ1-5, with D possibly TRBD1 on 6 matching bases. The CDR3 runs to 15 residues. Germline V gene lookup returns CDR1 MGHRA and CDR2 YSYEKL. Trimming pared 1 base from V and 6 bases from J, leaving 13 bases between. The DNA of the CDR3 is TGCGCCAGCAGCCAAGGACCAGGGGAGGCTCAGCCCCAGCATTTT. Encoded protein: CASSQGPGEAQPQHF.

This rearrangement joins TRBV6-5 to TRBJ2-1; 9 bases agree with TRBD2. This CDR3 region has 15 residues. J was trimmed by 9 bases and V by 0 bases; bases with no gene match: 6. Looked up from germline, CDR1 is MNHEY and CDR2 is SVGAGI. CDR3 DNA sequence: TGTGCCAGCAGTTACTCGGCGGGGGGGTGGACTGAGCAGTTCTTC. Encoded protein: CASSYSAGGWTEQFF.

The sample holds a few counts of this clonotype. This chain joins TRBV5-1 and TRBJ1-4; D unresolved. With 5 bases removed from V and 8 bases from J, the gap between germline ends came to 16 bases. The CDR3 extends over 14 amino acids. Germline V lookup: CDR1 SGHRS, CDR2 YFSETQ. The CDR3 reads CASRAPGLQEKLFF. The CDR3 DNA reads TGCGCCAGCAGGGCCCCGGGGTTACAAGAAAAACTGTTTTTT.

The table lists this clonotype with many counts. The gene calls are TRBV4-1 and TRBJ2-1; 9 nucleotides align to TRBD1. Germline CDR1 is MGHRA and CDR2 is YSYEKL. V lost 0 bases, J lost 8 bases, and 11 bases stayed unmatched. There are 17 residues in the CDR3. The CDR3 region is CASSQDFRRTGAHEQFF. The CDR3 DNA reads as TGCGCCAGCAGCCAAGATTTTAGGCGGACAGGGGCACATGAGCAGTTCTTC.

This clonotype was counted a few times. The CDR3 region has the DNA TGTGCCAGCACCACGCGGGGGGGGTACGAGCAGTACTTC. Amino acids: CASTTRGGYEQYF. V usage is TRBV3-1 and J usage is TRBJ2-7; TRBD2 matches 9 bases. The junction had 5 bases not matched to a gene; V was cut back by 7 bases and J by 4 bases. Germline assignment: CDR1 LGHDT and CDR2 YNNKEL (reference sequence). The CDR3 is 13 amino acids.

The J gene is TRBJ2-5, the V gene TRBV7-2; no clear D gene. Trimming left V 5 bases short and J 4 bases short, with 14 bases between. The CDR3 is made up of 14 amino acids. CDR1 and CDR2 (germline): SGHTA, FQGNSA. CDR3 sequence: CASSPGSSAETQYF. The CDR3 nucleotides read TGTGCCAGCAGCCCGGGTTCTAGTGCAGAGACCCAGTACTTC.

The DNA of the CDR3 is TGTGCCAGCAGTAGCGCGACAGGGTGGAGCACAGATACGCAGTATTTT. This gives the protein CASSSATGWSTDTQYF. This rearrangement joins TRBV6-6 to TRBJ2-3; TRBD1 matches 7 bases. With V trimmed by 5 bases and J by 0 bases, 8 bases remained unmatched. The length of the CDR3 is 16 residues. The V gene's germline CDR1 is MNHNY and CDR2 SVGAGI (reference sequence).

The CDR3 DNA follows: TGCGCCAGCAGCTTGCAAGGATTTGGCTACACCTTC. Translating gives CASSLQGFGYTF. The chain employs TRBV5-1 and TRBJ1-2; D remains ambiguous. The V and J ends lost 1 base and 7 bases respectively, with 8 bases between them. The CDR3 loop spans 12 amino acids. CDR1 is SGHRS and CDR2 is YFSETQ in the germline V gene.